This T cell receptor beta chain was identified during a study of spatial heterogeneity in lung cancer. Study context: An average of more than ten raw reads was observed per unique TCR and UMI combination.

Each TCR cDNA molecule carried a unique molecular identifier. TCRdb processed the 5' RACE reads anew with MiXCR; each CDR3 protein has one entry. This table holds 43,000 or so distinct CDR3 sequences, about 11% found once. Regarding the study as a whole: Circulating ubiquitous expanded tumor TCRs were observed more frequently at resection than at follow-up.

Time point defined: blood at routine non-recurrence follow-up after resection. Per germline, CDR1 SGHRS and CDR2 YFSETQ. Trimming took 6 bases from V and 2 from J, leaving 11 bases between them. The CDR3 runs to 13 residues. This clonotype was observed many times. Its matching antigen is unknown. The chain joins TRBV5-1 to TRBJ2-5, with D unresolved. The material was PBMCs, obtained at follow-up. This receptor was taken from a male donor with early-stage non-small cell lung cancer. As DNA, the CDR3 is TGCGCCAGCAAGCAACGGCGGCAAGAGACCCAGTACTTC. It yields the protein CASKQRRQETQYF.